Below are 7 T cell receptor beta chains sequenced from a single sample in a study of blood T cell repertoires in COVID-19. Repertoires were generated with immunoSEQ multiplex PCR, while TCRdb's copy carries only in-frame clones and drops some. The sample contains roughly 290,000 clones, just under 85% of which appear only once. Specimen: peripheral blood. These TCRs come from a woman between 45 and 65 years old with active or convalescent COVID-19.

The gene calls are TRBV30 and TRBJ2-7; tentative D call: TRBD1 (5 bases). The CDR3 contains 14 residues. Per the germline V gene, CDR1 is GTSNPN and CDR2 is SVGIG (reference sequence). Trimming took 2 bases from V and 0 from J, leaving 11 bases between them. The CDR3 region is CAWSYKGASYEQYF. In DNA, the CDR3 is TGTGCCTGGAGTTATAAAGGGGCCTCCTACGAGCAGTACTTC. Together with reference TRBV30 and TRBJ2-7, the CDR3 gives the full variable domain: SQTIHQWPATLVQPVGSPLSLECTVEGTSNPNLYWYRQAAGRGLQLLFYSVGIGQISSEVPQNLSASRPQDRQFILSSKKLLLSDSGFYLCAWSYKGASYEQYFGPGTRLTVT.

This chain uses TRBV5-4 with TRBJ2-1, with TRBD2 matching 7 bases. Germline V gene lookup returns CDR1 SGHNT and CDR2 YYREEE (reference sequence). The CDR3 extends over 13 amino acids. The V segment lost 4 bases and the J segment 4 bases; nucleotides outside the gene matches: 2. CDR3 DNA: TGTGCCAGCAGCCAGGGAGGGTACAATGAGCAGTTCTTC. Its translation: CASSQGGYNEQFF.

This chain connects TRBV28 to TRBJ2-3, with 9 bases identical to TRBD2. Germline CDR1 is MDHEN and CDR2 is SYDVKM. This CDR3 has 16 amino acids. The V segment lost 2 bases and the J segment 6 bases; nucleotides outside the gene matches: 9. The CDR3 is CASSLIGAGGPDTQYF. DNA for the CDR3: TGTGCCAGCAGTTTAATAGGGGCGGGAGGGCCGGATACGCAGTATTTT.

The chain employs TRBV6-6 and TRBJ2-7, with 9 bases that match TRBD2. The germline CDR1 and CDR2 sequences are MNHNY and SVGAGI (reference sequence). This CDR3 is built from 15 residues. The V and J ends lost 7 bases and 4 bases, in that order; junction bases with no gene match: 11. In DNA form, the CDR3 reads TGTGCCAGCAACTTCGGAGCGGGAGGTAATTACGAGCAGTACTTC. It translates to CASNFGAGGNYEQYF.

The V and J genes are TRBV27 and TRBJ2-3; the D gene is possibly TRBD1 (6 bases). The CDR3 has 16 residues. The V end lost 3 bases, the J end lost 2 bases, and 15 bases lay between the germline ends. Germline V gene sequence: CDR1 MNHEY, CDR2 SMNVEV (reference sequence). The CDR3 is CASSLRHREYTDTQYF. In DNA, the CDR3 is TGTGCCAGCAGTTTGCGCCACAGGGAGTACACAGATACGCAGTATTTT.

The chain uses TRBV5-1 and TRBJ2-5, with 7 bases fitting TRBD2. Germline loops: CDR1 SGHRS, CDR2 YFSETQ. The trim removed 3 bases at V and 5 bases at J, leaving 7 bases unmatched. CDR3 length equals 14 residues. CDR3 amino acids: CASSWRAGDETQYF. In DNA form, the CDR3 reads TGCGCCAGCAGCTGGCGGGCGGGAGACGAGACCCAGTACTTC.

The chain uses TRBV2 and TRBJ2-1, with D possibly being TRBD1 (5 bases). CDR3 length: 15 amino acids. Germline CDR1 and CDR2: SNHLY and FYNNEI. V was trimmed by 4 bases and J by 3 bases, leaving 13 bases between them. The DNA for the CDR3 is TGTGCCAGCAGTGTTCAGGGCGCTGACTACAATGAGCAGTTCTTC. Residues: CASSVQGADYNEQFF.